A selection of T cell receptor beta chains follows, all from one sample in a study of glioma-infiltrating T cells after dendritic cell vaccination. TCRdb keeps only in-frame clones here, not all; method: immunoSEQ multiplex PCR. The profile shows 80,000 to 100,000 clones, 79% of them singletons. The sample was blood, taken before dendritic cell vaccination. The receptors were sampled from a human donor with glioblastoma. CDR3s include the opening cysteine and the closing phenylalanine or tryptophan. Fields, in order: clone size, D gene, J gene, V gene, CDR3 protein, CDR3 DNA. A D gene is named only where the DNA matches it firmly. Size tells how often a clone was seen (once, few, many) or the class of an expanded clone, and some rows leave it out.

clone size: -
D gene: TRBD2
J gene: TRBJ2-3
V gene: TRBV6-1
CDR3 protein: CAIWTSGGSDTQYF
CDR3 DNA: TGTGCCATCTGGACTAGCGGGGGATCAGATACGCAGTATTTT

clone size: -
D gene: -
J gene: TRBJ2-2
V gene: TRBV29-1
CDR3 protein: CSVEDRRESNTGELFF
CDR3 DNA: TGCAGCGTTGAAGATCGTAGGGAGTCGAACACCGGGGAGCTGTTTTTT

clone size: once
D gene: -
J gene: TRBJ1-1
V gene: TRBV14
CDR3 protein: CASSQGTWGGVAFF
CDR3 DNA: TGTGCCAGCAGCCAAGGGACATGGGGTGGGGTAGCTTTCTTT

clone size: -
D gene: -
J gene: TRBJ1-5
V gene: TRBV30
CDR3 protein: CAWSGPGWNSRPQHF
CDR3 DNA: TGTGCCTGGAGTGGCCCAGGGTGGAATTCCAGGCCCCAGCATTTT

clone size: -
D gene: -
J gene: TRBJ2-7
V gene: TRBV20-1
CDR3 protein: CSAGQTYEQYF
CDR3 DNA: TGCAGTGCTGGGCAGACCTACGAGCAGTACTTC

clone size: -
D gene: TRBD2
J gene: TRBJ2-7
V gene: TRBV28
CDR3 protein: CASSSGTTWEQYF
CDR3 DNA: TGTGCCAGCAGTTCCGGGACTACGTGGGAACAGTACTTC

clone size: -
D gene: -
J gene: TRBJ1-2
V gene: TRBV5-1
CDR3 protein: CASSPGGAMNYGYTF
CDR3 DNA: TGCGCCAGCAGCCCGGGAGGGGCTATGAACTATGGCTACACCTTC

clone size: -
D gene: TRBD2
J gene: TRBJ2-7
V gene: TRBV4-2
CDR3 protein: CASSQVTGGSLRGGEQYF
CDR3 DNA: TGTGCCAGCAGCCAAGTAACCGGGGGTTCCCTTCGCGGGGGCGAGCAGTACTTC

clone size: -
D gene: -
J gene: TRBJ1-1
V gene: TRBV30
CDR3 protein: CAWSGTGSWITEAFF
CDR3 DNA: TGTGCCTGGAGTGGTACAGGGAGTTGGATCACTGAAGCTTTCTTT

clone size: -
D gene: -
J gene: TRBJ2-7
V gene: TRBV14
CDR3 protein: CASSQEATWDSITYEQYF
CDR3 DNA: TGTGCCAGCAGCCAAGAAGCTACCTGGGACTCTATAACCTACGAGCAGTACTTC

clone size: -
D gene: TRBD1
J gene: TRBJ1-6
V gene: TRBV6-1
CDR3 protein: CASRRDRNNSPLHF
CDR3 DNA: TGTGCCAGCAGGCGGGACAGGAATAATTCACCCCTCCACTTT

clone size: once
D gene: TRBD2
J gene: TRBJ2-2
V gene: TRBV5-1
CDR3 protein: CASSPGLAGGRSGELFF
CDR3 DNA: TGCGCCAGCAGCCCTGGACTAGCGGGAGGGCGATCCGGGGAGCTGTTTTTT

clone size: -
D gene: -
J gene: TRBJ1-2
V gene: TRBV6-1
CDR3 protein: CASSDPRPGGDGYTF
CDR3 DNA: TGTGCCAGCAGTGACCCCCGACCCGGAGGGGATGGCTACACCTTC

clone size: -
D gene: TRBD2
J gene: TRBJ2-5
V gene: TRBV27
CDR3 protein: CASSPGTSGIRTQYF
CDR3 DNA: TGTGCCAGCAGTCCAGGGACTAGCGGGATTCGGACCCAGTACTTC

clone size: -
D gene: -
J gene: TRBJ1-2
V gene: TRBV2
CDR3 protein: CASSVRGGASYGYTF
CDR3 DNA: TGTGCCAGCAGTGTTCGGGGCGGGGCATCTTATGGCTACACCTTC

clone size: -
D gene: -
J gene: TRBJ2-3
V gene: TRBV7-6
CDR3 protein: CASSLVLGGTDTQYF
CDR3 DNA: TGTGCCAGCAGCTTAGTATTAGGGGGCACAGATACGCAGTATTTT

clone size: -
D gene: TRBD1
J gene: TRBJ1-2
V gene: TRBV29-1
CDR3 protein: CSGSWGQGNGYTF
CDR3 DNA: TGCAGCGGCTCATGGGGACAGGGCAATGGCTACACCTTC

clone size: -
D gene: TRBD2
J gene: TRBJ2-7
V gene: TRBV10-2
CDR3 protein: CASGLAASYEQYF
CDR3 DNA: TGCGCCAGCGGTCTAGCGGCGTCCTACGAGCAGTACTTC

clone size: -
D gene: TRBD1
J gene: TRBJ1-1
V gene: TRBV19
CDR3 protein: CASSTDRGMNTEAFF
CDR3 DNA: TGTGCCAGTAGTACTGACAGGGGCATGAACACTGAAGCTTTCTTT

clone size: -
D gene: TRBD1
J gene: TRBJ1-2
V gene: TRBV5-1
CDR3 protein: CASSKGQGGSRDGYTF
CDR3 DNA: TGCGCCAGCAGTAAAGGACAGGGAGGTTCGCGCGATGGCTACACCTTC

clone size: -
D gene: TRBD1
J gene: TRBJ1-2
V gene: TRBV15
CDR3 protein: CATSREGPRTGEGYTF
CDR3 DNA: TGTGCCACCAGCAGAGAAGGACCCCGGACAGGGGAGGGCTACACCTTC

clone size: -
D gene: TRBD2
J gene: TRBJ2-5
V gene: TRBV9
CDR3 protein: CASSVGTRGEETQYF
CDR3 DNA: TGTGCCAGCAGCGTCGGGACTCGGGGGGAAGAGACCCAGTACTTC

clone size: -
D gene: TRBD1
J gene: TRBJ2-7
V gene: TRBV5-4
CDR3 protein: CASSPDRGYYEQYF
CDR3 DNA: TGTGCCAGCAGCCCGGACAGGGGATACTACGAGCAGTACTTC

clone size: -
D gene: TRBD2
J gene: TRBJ2-6
V gene: TRBV7-2
CDR3 protein: CASSLFTGGAGANVLTF
CDR3 DNA: TGTGCCAGCAGCTTATTTACGGGAGGGGCTGGGGCCAACGTCCTGACTTTC

clone size: -
D gene: -
J gene: TRBJ1-5
V gene: TRBV28
CDR3 protein: CASSTRFRGNQPQHF
CDR3 DNA: TGTGCCAGCAGCACCAGGTTTCGTGGCAATCAGCCCCAGCATTTT

clone size: once
D gene: TRBD1
J gene: TRBJ1-4
V gene: TRBV18
CDR3 protein: CASSRQGKNEKLFF
CDR3 DNA: TGTGCCAGCTCCCGACAGGGGAAAAATGAAAAACTGTTTTTT

clone size: -
D gene: -
J gene: TRBJ2-7
V gene: TRBV27
CDR3 protein: CASSGGTDHEQYF
CDR3 DNA: TGTGCCAGCAGTGGGGGGACAGACCACGAGCAGTACTTC

clone size: -
D gene: TRBD2
J gene: TRBJ2-5
V gene: TRBV4-2
CDR3 protein: CASSHPSGSSQETQYF
CDR3 DNA: TGTGCCAGCAGCCACCCGAGCGGGAGTAGCCAAGAGACCCAGTACTTC

clone size: -
D gene: TRBD2
J gene: TRBJ2-1
V gene: TRBV7-3
CDR3 protein: CASSASGSPNNEQFF
CDR3 DNA: TGTGCCAGCAGCGCTAGCGGGAGCCCGAACAATGAGCAGTTCTTC

clone size: -
D gene: -
J gene: TRBJ2-7
V gene: TRBV27
CDR3 protein: CASSYLRSGSSYEQYF
CDR3 DNA: TGTGCCAGCAGTTACCTCAGGAGCGGAAGCTCCTACGAGCAGTACTTC

clone size: -
D gene: -
J gene: TRBJ1-6
V gene: TRBV23-1
CDR3 protein: CASSQGSRSSSPLHF
CDR3 DNA: TGCGCCAGCAGTCAAGGGAGTCGGAGCAGCTCACCCCTCCACTTT

clone size: -
D gene: -
J gene: TRBJ2-3
V gene: TRBV19
CDR3 protein: CASSIRGPVGDTQYF
CDR3 DNA: TGTGCCAGTAGTATAAGAGGGCCGGTCGGAGATACGCAGTATTTT

clone size: -
D gene: -
J gene: TRBJ2-7
V gene: TRBV28
CDR3 protein: CASSLTGTTTYEQYF
CDR3 DNA: TGTGCCAGCAGTTTAACAGGGACTACAACCTACGAGCAGTACTTC

clone size: -
D gene: TRBD2
J gene: TRBJ2-5
V gene: TRBV19
CDR3 protein: CASSIDVGRGETQYF
CDR3 DNA: TGTGCCAGTAGTATCGACGTGGGGAGGGGAGAGACCCAGTACTTC

clone size: once
D gene: TRBD1
J gene: TRBJ1-1
V gene: TRBV18
CDR3 protein: CASSQGRGSHMNTEAFF
CDR3 DNA: TGTGCCAGCTCACAGGGCAGGGGGAGCCACATGAACACTGAAGCTTTCTTT

clone size: -
D gene: TRBD2
J gene: TRBJ2-7
V gene: TRBV5-1
CDR3 protein: CASSPGTSGGSYEQYF
CDR3 DNA: TGCGCCAGCAGCCCGGGGACTAGCGGGGGGAGCTACGAGCAGTACTTC

clone size: -
D gene: -
J gene: TRBJ2-2
V gene: TRBV2
CDR3 protein: CASSEVGGGNTGELFF
CDR3 DNA: TGTGCCAGCAGTGAGGTTGGCGGAGGTAACACCGGGGAGCTGTTTTTT

clone size: few
D gene: TRBD2
J gene: TRBJ2-7
V gene: TRBV7-2
CDR3 protein: CASSLAGGPDEQYF
CDR3 DNA: TGTGCCAGCAGTTTAGCGGGAGGGCCGGACGAGCAGTACTTC

clone size: -
D gene: -
J gene: TRBJ1-1
V gene: TRBV7-9
CDR3 protein: CASSLAVIGTNTEAFF
CDR3 DNA: TGTGCCAGCAGCTTAGCGGTCATAGGGACTAACACTGAAGCTTTCTTT

clone size: few
D gene: TRBD1
J gene: TRBJ2-5
V gene: TRBV5-4
CDR3 protein: CASSFRGRPTQYF
CDR3 DNA: TGTGCCAGCAGCTTCAGGGGGCGCCCGACCCAGTACTTC

clone size: -
D gene: -
J gene: TRBJ1-5
V gene: TRBV6-1
CDR3 protein: CASSEVSGQPQHF
CDR3 DNA: TGTGCCAGCAGTGAAGTTTCAGGGCAGCCCCAGCATTTT

clone size: -
D gene: -
J gene: TRBJ1-6
V gene: TRBV30
CDR3 protein: CAWSFGSSYNSPLHF
CDR3 DNA: TGTGCCTGGAGTTTCGGGAGCTCCTATAATTCACCCCTCCACTTT

clone size: -
D gene: -
J gene: TRBJ1-4
V gene: TRBV14
CDR3 protein: CASSQDLPGVEKLFF
CDR3 DNA: TGTGCCAGCAGCCAAGATCTCCCGGGAGTCGAAAAACTGTTTTTT

clone size: -
D gene: TRBD1
J gene: TRBJ2-1
V gene: TRBV14
CDR3 protein: CASSRQGQVKYNEQFF
CDR3 DNA: TGTGCCAGCAGCCGGCAGGGACAGGTAAAATACAATGAGCAGTTCTTC

clone size: -
D gene: -
J gene: TRBJ2-2
V gene: TRBV25-1
CDR3 protein: CASSDILSTSHTGELFF
CDR3 DNA: TGTGCCAGCAGTGACATCCTTTCGACATCGCACACCGGGGAGCTGTTTTTT

clone size: -
D gene: TRBD2
J gene: TRBJ2-1
V gene: TRBV7-3
CDR3 protein: CASSATGTSGNNEQFF
CDR3 DNA: TGTGCCAGCAGCGCCACCGGGACTAGCGGTAACAATGAGCAGTTCTTC

clone size: -
D gene: TRBD1
J gene: TRBJ2-6
V gene: TRBV18
CDR3 protein: CASSPQIQGGNSGANVLTF
CDR3 DNA: TGTGCCAGCTCACCACAGATACAGGGGGGCAACTCTGGGGCCAACGTCCTGACTTTC

clone size: -
D gene: TRBD2
J gene: TRBJ2-1
V gene: TRBV2
CDR3 protein: CATTPTSGSYNEQFF
CDR3 DNA: TGTGCCACCACCCCGACTAGCGGTTCCTACAATGAGCAGTTCTTC

clone size: -
D gene: TRBD2
J gene: TRBJ2-7
V gene: TRBV5-6
CDR3 protein: CASSLRLAGGQYF
CDR3 DNA: TGTGCCAGCAGCTTGAGGCTAGCGGGAGGGCAGTACTTC

clone size: -
D gene: TRBD2
J gene: TRBJ2-7
V gene: TRBV28
CDR3 protein: CAAGGGASYEQYF
CDR3 DNA: TGTGCCGCCGGCGGGGGGGCATCCTACGAGCAGTACTTC

clone size: -
D gene: TRBD2
J gene: TRBJ2-1
V gene: TRBV10-2
CDR3 protein: CASSVGTSGAYNEQFF
CDR3 DNA: TGCGCCAGCAGTGTGGGGACTAGCGGGGCCTACAATGAGCAGTTCTTC

clone size: once
D gene: TRBD1
J gene: TRBJ1-6
V gene: TRBV6-5
CDR3 protein: CASSWDRDSPLHF
CDR3 DNA: TGTGCCAGCAGTTGGGACAGGGATTCACCCCTCCACTTT